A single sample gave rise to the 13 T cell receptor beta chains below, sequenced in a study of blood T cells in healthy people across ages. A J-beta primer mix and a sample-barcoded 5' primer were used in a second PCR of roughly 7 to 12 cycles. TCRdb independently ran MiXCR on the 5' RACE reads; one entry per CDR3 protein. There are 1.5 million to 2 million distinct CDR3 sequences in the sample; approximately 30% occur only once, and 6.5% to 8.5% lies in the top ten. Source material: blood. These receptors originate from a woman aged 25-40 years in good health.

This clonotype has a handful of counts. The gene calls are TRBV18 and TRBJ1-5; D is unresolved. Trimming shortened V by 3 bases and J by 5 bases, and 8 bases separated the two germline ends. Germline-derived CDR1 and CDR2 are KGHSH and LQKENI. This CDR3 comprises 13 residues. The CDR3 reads CASSPDAYQPQHF. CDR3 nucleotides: TGTGCCAGCTCACCCGACGCATATCAGCCCCAGCATTTT. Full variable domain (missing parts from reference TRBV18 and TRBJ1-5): NAGVMQNPRHLVRRRGQEARLRCSPMKGHSHVYWYRQLPEEGLKFMVYLQKENIIDESGMPKERFSAEFPKEGPSILRIQQVVRGDSAAYFCASSPDAYQPQHFGDGTRLSIL.

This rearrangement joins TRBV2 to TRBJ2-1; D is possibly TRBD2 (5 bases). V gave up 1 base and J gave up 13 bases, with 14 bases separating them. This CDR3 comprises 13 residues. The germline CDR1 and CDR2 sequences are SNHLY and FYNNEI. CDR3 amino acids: CASSEGAEDLQFF. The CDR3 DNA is TGTGCCAGCAGTGAAGGTGCGGAGGACTTACAGTTCTTC.

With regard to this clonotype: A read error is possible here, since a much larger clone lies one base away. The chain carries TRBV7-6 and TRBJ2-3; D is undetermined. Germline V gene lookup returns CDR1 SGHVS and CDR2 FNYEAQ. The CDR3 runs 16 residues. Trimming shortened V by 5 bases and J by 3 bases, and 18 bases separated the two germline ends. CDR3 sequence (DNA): TGTGCCAGCAGCCAGGATACAGTACGGAGTACAGATACGCAGTATTTT. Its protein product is CASSQDTVRSTDTQYF. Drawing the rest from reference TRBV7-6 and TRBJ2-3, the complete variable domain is GAGVSQSPRYKVTKRGQDVALRCDPISGHVSLYWYRQALGQGPEFLTYFNYEAQQDKSGLPNDRFSAERPEGSISTLTIQRTEQRDSAMYRCASSQDTVRSTDTQYFGPGTRLTVL.

The CDR3 sequence: CASSVAGTNNEQFF. CDR3 nucleotides: TGTGCCAGCAGCGTGGCGGGGACAAACAATGAGCAGTTCTTC. The rearrangement links TRBV9 to TRBJ2-1; either TRBD1 or TRBD2 may fit D (6 bases each). The V end lost 2 bases, the J end lost 5 bases, and 11 bases lay between the germline ends. The CDR3 loop spans 14 amino acids. The germline V gene has CDR1 SGDLS and CDR2 YYNGEE.

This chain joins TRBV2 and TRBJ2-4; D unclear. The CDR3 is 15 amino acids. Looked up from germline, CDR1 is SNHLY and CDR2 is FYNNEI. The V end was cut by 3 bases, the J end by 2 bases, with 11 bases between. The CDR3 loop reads CASSDYLVTKNIQYF. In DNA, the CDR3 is TGTGCCAGCAGTGATTATTTAGTAACCAAAAACATTCAGTACTTC.

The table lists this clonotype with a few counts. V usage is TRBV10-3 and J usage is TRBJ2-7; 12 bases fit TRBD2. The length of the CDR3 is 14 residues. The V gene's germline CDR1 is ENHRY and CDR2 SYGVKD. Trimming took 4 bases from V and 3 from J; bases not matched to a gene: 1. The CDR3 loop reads CAISVTSGSYEQYF. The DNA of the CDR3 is TGTGCCATCAGTGTGACTAGCGGGAGCTACGAGCAGTACTTC.

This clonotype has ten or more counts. CDR3: CASRQYYEQYF. CDR3 coding DNA: TGCGCCAGCAGACAGTACTACGAGCAGTACTTC. This chain uses TRBV5-1 with TRBJ2-7, with D uncertain. The CDR3 sequence is 11 residues long. Trimming removed 5 bases at V and 3 bases at J, with 6 bases between. Germline lookup yields CDR1 SGHRS and CDR2 YFSETQ.

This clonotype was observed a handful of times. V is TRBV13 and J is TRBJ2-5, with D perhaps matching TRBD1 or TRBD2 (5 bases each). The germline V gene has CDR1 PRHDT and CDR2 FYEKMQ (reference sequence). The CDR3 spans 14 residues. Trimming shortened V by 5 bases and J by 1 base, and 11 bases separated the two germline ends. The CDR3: CASSRGAVQETQYF. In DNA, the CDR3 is TGTGCCAGCAGCCGAGGGGCTGTCCAAGAGACCCAGTACTTC.

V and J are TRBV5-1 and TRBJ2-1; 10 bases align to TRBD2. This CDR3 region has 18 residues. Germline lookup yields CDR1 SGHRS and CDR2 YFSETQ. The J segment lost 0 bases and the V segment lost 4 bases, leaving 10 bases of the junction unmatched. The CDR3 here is CASSLSGGSLFSYNEQFF. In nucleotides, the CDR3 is TGCGCCAGCAGCCTTAGCGGGGGGTCCCTCTTCTCCTACAATGAGCAGTTCTTC.

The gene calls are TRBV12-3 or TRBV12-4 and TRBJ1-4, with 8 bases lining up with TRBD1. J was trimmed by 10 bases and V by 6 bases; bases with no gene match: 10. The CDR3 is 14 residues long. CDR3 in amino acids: CASSHTGGEGKLFF. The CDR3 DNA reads TGTGCCAGCAGCCATACAGGGGGTGAAGGAAAACTGTTTTTT.

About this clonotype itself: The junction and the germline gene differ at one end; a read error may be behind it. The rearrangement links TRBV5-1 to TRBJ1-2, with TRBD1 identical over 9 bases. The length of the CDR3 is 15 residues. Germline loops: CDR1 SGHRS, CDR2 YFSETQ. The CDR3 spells CACSLVLTGGAGYTF. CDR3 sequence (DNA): TGCGCCTGCAGCTTGGTGCTAACAGGGGGCGCAGGCTACACCTTC.

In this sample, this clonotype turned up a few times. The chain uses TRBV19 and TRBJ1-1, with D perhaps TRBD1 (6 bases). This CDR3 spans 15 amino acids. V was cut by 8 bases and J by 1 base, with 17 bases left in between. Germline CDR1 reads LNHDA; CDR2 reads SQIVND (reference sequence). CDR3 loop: CASRRQDTPNTEAFF. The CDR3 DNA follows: TGTGCCAGTCGAAGACAGGACACCCCGAACACTGAAGCTTTCTTT.

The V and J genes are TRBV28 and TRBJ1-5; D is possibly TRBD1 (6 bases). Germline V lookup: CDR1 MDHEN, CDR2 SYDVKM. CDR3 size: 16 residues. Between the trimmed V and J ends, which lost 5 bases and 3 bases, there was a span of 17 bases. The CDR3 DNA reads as TGTGCCAGCAGTCCCTCGGGCAGGGGCGACAATCAGCCCCAGCATTTT. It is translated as CASSPSGRGDNQPQHF.